The clone carrying this T cell receptor beta chain was observed a single time. This entry is derived from a study of TIL therapy for anti-PD-1-resistant metastatic lung cancer. Sequencing used immunoSEQ v3. Only in-frame clones appear in the TCRdb table, and some are missing; sequencing was by immunoSEQ multiplex PCR. The sample shows roughly 6,800 clones, just under 75% of them seen only once. Time point in this sample: pre-treatment sample, taken before nivolumab and TIL therapy. The tumor samples were excised metastases, mostly pleural nodules or supraclavicular lymph nodes. Adults with stage 4 NSCLC were enrolled in a phase I trial. Source: tumor tissue, taken at baseline. The sequence was obtained from a person between 30 and 80 years old with non-small cell lung cancer.

CDR3 sequence reads: CASSLGRGIEKLFF. In DNA form, the CDR3 reads TGTGCCAGCTCACTGGGTAGAGGGATCGAAAAACTGTTTTTT. This rearrangement joins TRBV18 to TRBJ1-4; D not certain. The CDR3 consists of 14 residues. Germline CDR1 reads KGHSH; CDR2 reads LQKENI. Trimming shortened V by 4 bases and J by 8 bases, and 14 bases separated the two germline ends.